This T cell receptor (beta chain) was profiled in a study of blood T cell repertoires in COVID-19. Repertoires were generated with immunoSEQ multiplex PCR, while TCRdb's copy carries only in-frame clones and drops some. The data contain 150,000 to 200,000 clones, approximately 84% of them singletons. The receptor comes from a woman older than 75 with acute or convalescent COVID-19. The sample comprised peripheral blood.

DNA of the CDR3: TGTGCAAGTCGCCACGACAGGGGCAACGAGCAGTACTTC. Translation gives CASRHDRGNEQYF. The chain employs TRBV12-2 and TRBJ2-7; TRBD1 is the table's D call, not checked against the DNA. TRBV12-2 represents a pseudogene. This CDR3 is built from 13 residues.